A single sample is the source of the 5 T cell receptor beta chains below, sequenced in a study of blood T cell repertoires in COVID-19. Method: immunoSEQ multiplex PCR; TCRdb's copy keeps in-frame clones and lacks some. This table holds a few hundred thousand clones, approximately 92% found once. Sequencing was carried out using peripheral blood. Receptors were obtained from a woman in her thirties with COVID-19, enrolled during active disease.

The chain employs TRBV7-3 and TRBJ2-3; D possibly corresponds to TRBD1 (6 bases). CDR1 and CDR2 from the germline V gene are SGHTA and FQGTGA. CDR3 length: 14 residues. V lost 5 bases and J lost 0, with 9 bases in between. Here the CDR3 DNA reads TGTGCCAGCAGCCCGGACAGTAGCACAGATACGCAGTATTTT. Amino acid sequence: CASSPDSSTDTQYF.

This chain uses TRBV6-1 with TRBJ2-7; D gene ambiguous. CDR3 length equals 12 residues. Trimming removed 1 base from V and 6 bases from J, with 7 bases in between. Germline assignment: CDR1 MNHNS and CDR2 SASEGT. CDR3 amino acids: CASSEGAGEQYF. The CDR3 nucleotides are TGTGCCAGCAGTGAAGGCGCCGGCGAGCAGTACTTC.

Of note for this clone: This may arise from a read error, as a much more abundant clone is one base away. The chain uses TRBV2 and TRBJ2-7; 7 bases align to TRBD1. This CDR3 contains 14 residues. Trimming cost V 1 base and J 2 bases; bases outside gene matches: 2. CDR1 is SNHLY and CDR2 is FYNNEI in the germline V gene. The CDR3 bases are TGTGCCAGCAGTGAAGGGGACAGCCCCTACGAGCAGTACTTC. Translating gives CASSEGDSPYEQYF. The variable domain in full, with the rest retrieved from reference TRBV2 and TRBJ2-7, is EPEVTQTPSHQVTQMGQEVILRCVPISNHLYFYWYRQILGQKVEFLVSFYNNEISEKSEIFDDQFSVERPDGSNFTLKIRSTKLEDSAMYFCASSEGDSPYEQYFGPGTRLTVT.

To note about this clone: Other DNA sequences in this specimen translate into the identical CDR3. The chain is built from TRBV5-1 and TRBJ1-1; D gene uncertain. The V end was cut by 0 bases, the J end by 1 base, with 4 bases between. This CDR3 spans 13 amino acids. Germline-derived CDR1 and CDR2 are SGHRS and YFSETQ. The CDR3 sequence: CASSLDRNTEAFF. CDR3 DNA: TGCGCCAGCAGCTTGGACAGGAACACTGAAGCTTTCTTT.

This clone was detected once. V usage is TRBV3-1 (or the pseudogene TRBV3-2) and J usage is TRBJ2-5; TRBD2 matches at 8 bases. The CDR3 is 16 residues long. The V gene's germline CDR1 is LGHDT and CDR2 YNNKEL (reference sequence). Trimming cost V 4 bases and J 3 bases; bases outside gene matches: 10. The DNA for the CDR3 is TGTGCCAGCAGCCTCCTGAGCGGGAGTAGAGAAGAGACCCAGTACTTC. Its protein product is CASSLLSGSREETQYF.